A selection of T cell receptor beta chains follows, all from one sample in a study of radiotherapy plus CTLA-4 blockade in lung cancer. Sequencing used immunoSEQ multiplex PCR; TCRdb keeps in-frame clones, though not all of them. The table records 85,000 to 100,000 clones, 55% to 75% of them present only once. Material: peripheral blood, obtained from a patient treated with radiotherapy plus ipilimumab. The receptors were gathered from a human donor with non-small cell lung cancer that progressed on radiotherapy plus ipilimumab. Each CDR3 is given with its conserved first and last residue. Fields, in order: V gene, D gene, clone size, J gene, CDR3 DNA, CDR3 protein. D genes are given only for firm matches. For some rows the clone size is stated as once, few or many, or as a class when expanded; others skip it.

TRBV6-1	TRBD1	NA	TRBJ1-1	TGTGCCAGCAGGGCCGGACAGGGGCACACTGAAGCTTTCTTT	CASRAGQGHTEAFF
TRBV11-2	TRBD2	NA	TRBJ2-5	TGTGCCAGCAGCTTATGGGGGGGAGAGGAGACCCAGTACTTC	CASSLWGGEETQYF
TRBV28	NA	NA	TRBJ1-2	TGTGCCAGCAGTCTGGGACTTCGGGGGAGCTATGGCTACACCTTC	CASSLGLRGSYGYTF
TRBV4-1	NA	NA	TRBJ2-5	TGCGCCAGCAGCCAAGATCCAGGGCTCGAGGAGACCCAGTACTTC	CASSQDPGLEETQYF
TRBV28	NA	NA	TRBJ2-5	TGTGCCAGCAGTTCCGCACAAGAGGATGGGGAGGAGACCCAGTACTTC	CASSSAQEDGEETQYF
TRBV7-2	TRBD1	NA	TRBJ1-2	TGTGCCAGCAGCCGCGGACAGGGGAACTATGGCTACACCTTC	CASSRGQGNYGYTF
TRBV5-4	TRBD1	once	TRBJ2-1	TGTGCCAGCAGCCCCCAGGGGGCGGGCGACAATGAGCAGTTCTTC	CASSPQGAGDNEQFF
TRBV28	NA	once	TRBJ2-7	TGTGCCAGCAGTTCTTTGGACAGCCCCCGAATCTACGAGCAGTACTTC	CASSSLDSPRIYEQYF
TRBV18	TRBD1	few	TRBJ2-7	TGTGCCAGCTCACCCCGGACAGGATCCTACGAGCAGTACTTC	CASSPRTGSYEQYF
TRBV4-1	TRBD1	NA	TRBJ2-7	TGCGCCAGCAGTCGTCTTTACAGGGGGGACTACGAGCAGTACTTC	CASSRLYRGDYEQYF
TRBV5-1	NA	NA	TRBJ2-2	TGCGCCAGCAGCTACGACCTGAACACCGGGGAGCTGTTTTTT	CASSYDLNTGELFF
TRBV18	NA	NA	TRBJ1-2	TGTGCCAGCTCACCACCGGCCTCAGGGTTCAACTATGGCTACACCTTC	CASSPPASGFNYGYTF
TRBV7-6	NA	NA	TRBJ1-1	TGTGCCAGCAGCTTAGGTTCGGACAGCAACACTGAAGCTTTCTTT	CASSLGSDSNTEAFF
TRBV20-1	NA	NA	TRBJ2-7	TGCAGTGCGCGGACGGGGCGGGAGCAGTACTTC	CSARTGREQYF
TRBV6-1	TRBD1	NA	TRBJ2-7	TGTGCCAGCAGGGGACAGGGGCTCTACGAGCAGTACTTC	CASRGQGLYEQYF
TRBV28	TRBD1	NA	TRBJ2-7	TGTGCCAGCAGTTTAAGGGGGACAGGACCCTACGAGCAGTACTTC	CASSLRGTGPYEQYF
TRBV7-9	NA	NA	TRBJ1-3	TGTGCCAGCAGCCCCCGGACTACTGGAAACACCATATATTTT	CASSPRTTGNTIYF
TRBV2	TRBD2	few	TRBJ2-1	TGTGCCAGCAGGGAGCGGGGGTCCTACAATGAGCAGTTCTTC	CASRERGSYNEQFF
TRBV10-3	NA	few	TRBJ1-4	TGTGCCATCAGTGAGTCGAACAAGCTTAATGAAAAACTGTTTTTT	CAISESNKLNEKLFF
TRBV5-4	NA	NA	TRBJ1-6	TGTGCCAGCAGCCCCTCGGGCCGGAATTCACCCCTCCACTTT	CASSPSGRNSPLHF
TRBV28	NA	NA	TRBJ1-5	TGTGCCAGCAGTTTAATGGGGGGATGGAACAATCAGCCCCAGCATTTT	CASSLMGGWNNQPQHF
TRBV2	TRBD2	NA	TRBJ2-5	TGTGCCAGCAGTCCCGGGACTAGCACAGAGACCCAGTACTTC	CASSPGTSTETQYF
TRBV7-2	NA	NA	TRBJ2-1	TGTGCCAGCAGCTTGATGACAGGACGGGTAAGCAATGAGCAGTTCTTC	CASSLMTGRVSNEQFF
TRBV28	NA	few	TRBJ2-7	TGTGCCAGCAGTTCCCCCGGCGGGTATTACGAGCAGTACTTC	CASSSPGGYYEQYF
TRBV27	TRBD1	NA	TRBJ1-6	TGTGCCAGCAGCCGGGACAGGCACCCGGATAATTCACCCCTCCACTTT	CASSRDRHPDNSPLHF
TRBV30	NA	many	TRBJ1-1	TGTGCCTGGAGTGCCCTCAGGGAAGTGAACACTGAAGCTTTCTTT	CAWSALREVNTEAFF
TRBV18	NA	NA	TRBJ1-6	TGTGCCAGCTCACTAGCTGGCCCACCCGGTTCACCCCTCCACTTT	CASSLAGPPGSPLHF
TRBV10-3	NA	NA	TRBJ1-2	TGTGCCATCAGTGAGGCAGGGGTCGATGGCTACACCTTC	CAISEAGVDGYTF
TRBV6-5	NA	few	TRBJ1-4	TGTGCCAGCATCGGTGAAAAACTGTTTTTT	CASIGEKLFF
TRBV11-2	NA	NA	TRBJ2-2	TGTGCCAGCAGCTTGCGACCCCCTAGCGCCGGGGAGCTGTTTTTT	CASSLRPPSAGELFF
TRBV19	NA	NA	TRBJ2-6	TGTGCCAGTAGTATAGATGGGACATCGAGCTCTGGGGCCAACGTCCTGACTTTC	CASSIDGTSSSGANVLTF
TRBV5-1	TRBD2	few	TRBJ2-7	TGCGCCAGCAGCTCGGGACTAGCGGGGGCCGAGCAGTACTTC	CASSSGLAGAEQYF